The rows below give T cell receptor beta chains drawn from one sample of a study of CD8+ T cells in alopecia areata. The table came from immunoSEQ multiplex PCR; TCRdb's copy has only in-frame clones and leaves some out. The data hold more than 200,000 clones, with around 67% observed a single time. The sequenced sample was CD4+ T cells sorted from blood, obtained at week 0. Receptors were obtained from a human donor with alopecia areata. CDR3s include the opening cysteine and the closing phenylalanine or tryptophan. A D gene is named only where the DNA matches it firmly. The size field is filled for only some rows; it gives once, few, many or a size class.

CDR3 protein: CASSDHRGPYEQYF
CDR3 DNA: TGTGCCAGCAGCGACCACCGGGGCCCCTACGAGCAGTACTTC
V gene: TRBV7-2
clone size: -
D gene: -
J gene: TRBJ2-7

CDR3 protein: CSGGLAADQETQYF
CDR3 DNA: TGCAGCGGGGGACTAGCGGCCGACCAAGAGACCCAGTACTTC
V gene: TRBV29-1
clone size: -
D gene: TRBD2
J gene: TRBJ2-5

CDR3 protein: CASSPRAREDKGTDTQYF
CDR3 DNA: TGCGCCAGCAGCCCCCGGGCCAGGGAGGATAAGGGCACAGATACGCAGTATTTT
V gene: TRBV4-3
clone size: few
D gene: -
J gene: TRBJ2-3

CDR3 protein: CASSLERGVGGYTF
CDR3 DNA: TGCGCCAGCAGCTTGGAGCGGGGGGTCGGAGGCTACACCTTC
V gene: TRBV5-1
clone size: -
D gene: -
J gene: TRBJ1-2

CDR3 protein: CASRGDRGGTEAFF
CDR3 DNA: TGTGCCAGCAGGGGGGACAGGGGAGGGACTGAAGCTTTCTTT
V gene: TRBV2
clone size: -
D gene: TRBD1
J gene: TRBJ1-1

CDR3 protein: CASSLGSYNEQFF
CDR3 DNA: TGCGCCAGCAGCTTGGGAAGCTACAATGAGCAGTTCTTC
V gene: TRBV5-1
clone size: -
D gene: -
J gene: TRBJ2-1

CDR3 protein: CASSLGDTPRTNEQFF
CDR3 DNA: TGTGCCAGCAGCTTGGGAGATACTCCCCGCACGAATGAGCAGTTCTTC
V gene: TRBV5-4
clone size: -
D gene: -
J gene: TRBJ2-1

CDR3 protein: CAWSRDRVNTGELFF
CDR3 DNA: TGTGCCTGGAGCAGGGACAGGGTCAACACCGGGGAGCTGTTTTTT
V gene: TRBV30
clone size: -
D gene: TRBD1
J gene: TRBJ2-2

CDR3 protein: CALGDHGDEQYF
CDR3 DNA: TGTGCCTTGGGGGACCACGGGGACGAGCAGTACTTC
V gene: TRBV10-3
clone size: few
D gene: -
J gene: TRBJ2-7

CDR3 protein: CASSPPTEETQYF
CDR3 DNA: TGTGCCAGCTCACCACCTACAGAAGAGACCCAGTACTTC
V gene: TRBV18
clone size: -
D gene: -
J gene: TRBJ2-5

CDR3 protein: CASSQVLAGETQYF
CDR3 DNA: TGTGCCAGCAGCCAAGTACTAGCGGGGGAGACCCAGTACTTC
V gene: TRBV4-2
clone size: -
D gene: TRBD2
J gene: TRBJ2-5

CDR3 protein: CSSGQGARNTIYF
CDR3 DNA: TGCAGCAGCGGACAGGGGGCTAGAAACACCATATATTTT
V gene: TRBV29-1
clone size: -
D gene: TRBD1
J gene: TRBJ1-3

CDR3 protein: CASSFEPLSYNEQFF
CDR3 DNA: TGTGCCAGCAGTTTTGAGCCCCTTTCGTACAATGAGCAGTTCTTC
V gene: TRBV27
clone size: -
D gene: -
J gene: TRBJ2-1

CDR3 protein: CASSQDFTSPGELFF
CDR3 DNA: TGCGCCAGCAGCCAAGATTTCACTAGCCCCGGGGAGCTGTTTTTT
V gene: TRBV4-3
clone size: -
D gene: -
J gene: TRBJ2-2

CDR3 protein: CSVPQETQYF
CDR3 DNA: TGCAGCGTTCCCCAAGAGACCCAGTACTTC
V gene: TRBV29-1
clone size: few
D gene: -
J gene: TRBJ2-5

CDR3 protein: CASGLGRGGTQYF
CDR3 DNA: TGTGCTAGTGGTTTGGGCAGAGGAGGGACCCAGTACTTC
V gene: TRBV12-5
clone size: -
D gene: -
J gene: TRBJ2-5

CDR3 protein: CASSLATSNTGELFF
CDR3 DNA: TGCGCCAGCAGCTTGGCCACATCGAACACCGGGGAGCTGTTTTTT
V gene: TRBV5-1
clone size: -
D gene: -
J gene: TRBJ2-2

CDR3 protein: CASSQGPDQPQHF
CDR3 DNA: TGCGCCAGCAGCCAAGGTCCTGATCAGCCCCAGCATTTT
V gene: TRBV4-1
clone size: -
D gene: -
J gene: TRBJ1-5

CDR3 protein: CASSPKDRGVLETQYF
CDR3 DNA: TGTGCCAGCTCACCGAAGGACAGGGGCGTATTGGAGACCCAGTACTTC
V gene: TRBV18
clone size: -
D gene: TRBD1
J gene: TRBJ2-5

CDR3 protein: CASSQGTKNIQYF
CDR3 DNA: TGTGCCAGCAGCCAAGGGACAAAAAACATTCAGTACTTC
V gene: TRBV11-3
clone size: -
D gene: -
J gene: TRBJ2-4

CDR3 protein: CAWTLTGGNGYTF
CDR3 DNA: TGTGCCTGGACCCTCACAGGGGGCAATGGCTACACCTTC
V gene: TRBV30
clone size: -
D gene: TRBD1
J gene: TRBJ1-2

CDR3 protein: CASSTEGGSADTQYF
CDR3 DNA: TGTGCTAGCAGTACAGAGGGGGGAAGCGCAGATACGCAGTATTTT
V gene: TRBV7-7
clone size: -
D gene: -
J gene: TRBJ2-3

CDR3 protein: CASSPSRVEQYF
CDR3 DNA: TGTGCCAGCAGCCCTTCGCGGGTCGAGCAGTACTTC
V gene: TRBV14
clone size: -
D gene: -
J gene: TRBJ2-7

CDR3 protein: CAWFPGTVGYTF
CDR3 DNA: TGTGCCTGGTTTCCCGGGACTGTCGGCTACACCTTC
V gene: TRBV30
clone size: -
D gene: -
J gene: TRBJ1-2

CDR3 protein: CASGLVRQSNSPLHF
CDR3 DNA: TGCGCCAGCGGTCTTGTCCGACAGAGCAATTCACCCCTCCACTTT
V gene: TRBV4-1
clone size: -
D gene: -
J gene: TRBJ1-6

CDR3 protein: CSVERQVYGYTF
CDR3 DNA: TGCAGCGTTGAACGGCAGGTCTATGGCTACACCTTC
V gene: TRBV29-1
clone size: -
D gene: -
J gene: TRBJ1-2

CDR3 protein: CASSQESIRPYNEQFF
CDR3 DNA: TGTGCCAGCAGCCAAGAATCGATCCGTCCCTACAATGAGCAGTTCTTC
V gene: TRBV14
clone size: -
D gene: -
J gene: TRBJ2-1

CDR3 protein: CASSETSGASTQYF
CDR3 DNA: TGTGCCAGCAGTGAGACTAGCGGGGCGTCGACCCAGTACTTC
V gene: TRBV2
clone size: once
D gene: TRBD2
J gene: TRBJ2-5

CDR3 protein: CASSQESGGRNQPQHF
CDR3 DNA: TGTGCCAGCAGCCAAGAGTCAGGGGGGCGCAATCAGCCCCAGCATTTT
V gene: TRBV4-2
clone size: -
D gene: TRBD1
J gene: TRBJ1-5

CDR3 protein: CASSLGVSGAIGYTF
CDR3 DNA: TGCGCCAGCAGCTTGGGTGTCAGCGGGGCTATAGGCTACACCTTC
V gene: TRBV5-1
clone size: -
D gene: -
J gene: TRBJ1-2

CDR3 protein: CATSRDPGLSPLHF
CDR3 DNA: TGTGCCACCAGCAGAGATCCGGGGCTTTCACCCCTCCACTTT
V gene: TRBV15
clone size: -
D gene: -
J gene: TRBJ1-6

CDR3 protein: CSVDRVNEQFF
CDR3 DNA: TGCAGCGTTGACAGGGTAAATGAGCAGTTCTTC
V gene: TRBV29-1
clone size: -
D gene: -
J gene: TRBJ2-1

CDR3 protein: CASRGSLAGGHNEQFF
CDR3 DNA: TGTGCCAGCAGGGGGAGTCTCGCGGGGGGCCACAATGAGCAGTTCTTC
V gene: TRBV2
clone size: few
D gene: TRBD2
J gene: TRBJ2-1